Presented here are 17 T cell receptor beta chains from one specimen sequenced in a study of cytomegalovirus exposure and HLA in healthy donors (dated by TCRdb to the late 2010s). Library method: the immunoSEQ multiplex PCR assay. A mixture of 60 forward primers for TCR Vbeta segments and 13 reverse primers for TCR Jbeta segments was used in the multiplex PCR. TCRdb provides this immuneACCESS table in a form limited to in-frame rearrangements. Some clones are lacking; in checked studies, under half of them reflect an unresolved V gene, and why the rest are absent is not known. This sample comprises about 160,000 clones, roughly four fifths of them detected only once. 1.5% to 2% of the sample lies in the top ten. The sample was PBMCs. The receptors shown here come from a woman aged 18-29 years in good health and CMV-seronegative.

V is TRBV28 and J is TRBJ1-2; D gene ambiguous. There are 12 residues in the CDR3. Germline assignment: CDR1 MDHEN and CDR2 SYDVKM. V was trimmed by 2 bases and J by 2 bases, leaving 3 bases between them. This CDR3 is CASSLLNYGYTF. For the CDR3, the DNA is TGTGCCAGCAGTTTACTAAACTATGGCTACACCTTC.

The V call is TRBV23-1, the J call TRBJ1-3; D is possibly TRBD1 (5 bases). TRBV23-1 is designated an ORF whose function remains uncertain. The length of the CDR3 is 15 residues. The V end was cut by 6 bases, the J end by 2 bases, with 14 bases between. The CDR3 here is CASSQPMGPGNTIYF. The CDR3 coding sequence is TGCGCCAGCAGCCAACCGATGGGGCCTGGAAACACCATATATTTT.

The chain uses TRBV4-1 and TRBJ1-5; 10 nucleotides align to TRBD1. This CDR3 is 15 amino acids long. The junction had 5 bases not matched to a gene; V was cut back by 5 bases and J by 4 bases. The germline V gene encodes CDR1 MGHRA and CDR2 YSYEKL. This chain's CDR3 is CASSVRQGANQPQHF. The CDR3 DNA reads as TGCGCCAGCAGCGTTAGACAGGGGGCGAATCAGCCCCAGCATTTT.

J is TRBJ2-1 and V is TRBV28; 7 positions agree with TRBD2. Germline V gene data show CDR1 as MDHEN and CDR2 as SYDVKM. The V gene end was trimmed by 4 bases and the J gene end by 4 bases; junction bases not matched to a gene: 10. CDR3 length: 16 residues. CDR3 bases: TGTGCCAGCAGTTCTCCCGCTAGCGGAGGTTACAATGAGCAGTTCTTC. Protein product: CASSSPASGGYNEQFF.

The CDR3 sequence is CAWPKGGDEQYF. CDR3 DNA: TGTGCCTGGCCTAAGGGAGGGGACGAGCAGTACTTC. The chain has TRBV30 and TRBJ2-7; 7 bases map to TRBD2. The germline V gene encodes CDR1 GTSNPN and CDR2 SVGIG (reference sequence). V lost 5 bases to trimming and J lost 5 bases; unmatched junction nucleotides: 6. The length of the CDR3 is 12 residues.

This sequence joins TRBV18 and TRBJ2-5, with a weak D call TRBD1 (5 bases). In germline, CDR1 is KGHSH, CDR2 LQKENI. V lost 2 bases to trimming and J lost 2 bases, with 6 bases between them. The CDR3 length is 13 residues. As DNA, the CDR3 is TGTGCCAGCTCACCAACAGGACAAGAGACCCAGTACTTC. Protein product: CASSPTGQETQYF.

The J gene is TRBJ2-7, the V gene TRBV12-5; possible D gene TRBD1, 6 bases. The CDR3 runs to 14 residues. Trimming stripped 5 bases from V and 0 bases from J, with 11 bases between. Germline values: CDR1 LGHNT, CDR2 FRNRAP. CDR3 sequence: CASGGTLSSYEQYF. CDR3 coding DNA: TGTGCTAGTGGTGGGACATTAAGCTCCTACGAGCAGTACTTC.

As concerns this clone: One end of the junction varies from germline; a read error may be responsible. The J gene is TRBJ2-7, the V gene TRBV7-9; no definite D call. This CDR3 has 12 amino acids. Germline V lookup: CDR1 SEHNR, CDR2 FQNEAQ (reference sequence). Here the CDR3 reads CSSSPHSYEQYF. The CDR3 DNA reads TGTTCCAGCAGCCCCCACAGCTACGAGCAGTACTTC.

Of note for this clone: An end of the junction differs from the germline gene, which may be a read error. The rearrangement joins TRBV6-8 to TRBJ2-7; 10 bases align to TRBD2. Germline CDR1 MNHGY, CDR2 SAAAGT. The CDR3 is 18 amino acids. The CDR3 protein is CASSDSPKLAGPSHEQYF. The CDR3 DNA is TGTGCCAGCAGTGACTCCCCTAAACTAGCGGGACCGTCCCACGAGCAGTACTTC.

The chain links TRBV10-2 to TRBJ2-5; TRBD1 is a possible D gene (6 bases). Germline V gives CDR1 WSHSY, CDR2 SAAADI. The CDR3 runs to 17 residues. Trimming left V 8 bases short and J 0 bases short, with 22 bases between. CDR3 region: CASAYTVGQGYQETQYF. In DNA, the CDR3 is TGCGCCAGCGCCTATACTGTGGGCCAGGGGTACCAAGAGACCCAGTACTTC.

In its sample, this clone was seen a few times. The V and J genes are TRBV9 and TRBJ2-1; the match to TRBD2 covers 12 bases. Germline V gives CDR1 SGDLS, CDR2 YYNGEE. V shed 0 bases and J 3 bases; nucleotides not matched to a gene: 4. The CDR3 has 17 residues. The CDR3 nucleotides are TGTGCCAGCAGCGTAGCTCCGACTAGCGGGGGCTACAATGAGCAGTTCTTC. Its protein product is CASSVAPTSGGYNEQFF.

The chain uses TRBV6-5 and TRBJ2-7; 12 bases are a match to TRBD1. Germline values: CDR1 MNHEY, CDR2 SVGAGI. The CDR3 is 15 residues long. The ends lost 6 bases at V and 4 bases at J; junction bases unmatched: 7. CDR3 sequence (DNA): TGTGCCAGCAGGTGGGGACAGGGGGCTTTGTACGAGCAGTACTTC. It translates to CASRWGQGALYEQYF.

The rearrangement links TRBV11-2 to TRBJ2-1, with D possibly matching TRBD1 (5 bases). The germline gives CDR1 SGHAT, CDR2 FQNNGV. CDR3 size: 15 residues. The V and J ends lost 6 bases and 2 bases respectively, with 14 bases between them. The DNA for the CDR3 is TGTGCCAGCAGAGGGGCCCCCTCCGCCTACAATGAGCAGTTCTTC. It encodes CASRGAPSAYNEQFF.

V and J are TRBV20-1 and TRBJ1-1, with D hard to call. CDR3 size: 11 residues. Germline V gene sequence: CDR1 DFQATT, CDR2 SNEGSKA (reference sequence). V dropped 4 bases and J dropped 2 bases, with 5 bases sitting between them. In DNA, the CDR3 is TGCAGTGCTACCCAAAACACTGAAGCTTTCTTT. Its translation is CSATQNTEAFF.

V and J are TRBV30 and TRBJ2-5, with 8 bases lining up with TRBD1. The closer fit of TRBJ2-7 to the DNA end suggests the J call may be wrong. CDR1 is GTSNPN, CDR2 SVGIG, per germline (reference sequence). The CDR3 covers 13 residues. The CDR3 DNA sequence: TGTGCCTGGAGTGGAACAGGGGGCTACGAGCAGTACTTC. Translation gives CAWSGTGGYEQYF.

This sequence joins TRBV6-5 and TRBJ1-2; 10 nucleotides agree with TRBD1. V lost 2 bases to trimming and J lost 7 bases; unmatched junction nucleotides: 1. This CDR3 has 13 amino acids. Germline V CDR1 and CDR2: MNHEY, SVGAGI. The CDR3 DNA reads as TGTGCCAGCAGTTACGGGACAGGGGCTGGCTACACCTTC. Encoded protein: CASSYGTGAGYTF.

The chain carries TRBV6-6 and TRBJ2-1, with 13 bases lining up with TRBD2. The germline gives CDR1 MNHNY, CDR2 SVGAGI (reference sequence). V trimming: 5 bases; J trimming: 7 bases; junction bases outside the gene matches: 5. The CDR3 totals 15 residues. CDR3 sequence: CASSPGLAGNNEQFF. The CDR3, as DNA: TGTGCCAGCAGTCCGGGACTAGCGGGGAATAATGAGCAGTTCTTC.